This is a list of T cell receptor beta chains from one sample in a study of blood T cells in healthy people across ages. One entry per CDR3 protein, called by TCRdb with MiXCR from the 5' RACE reads. The data show some 1.4 million distinct CDR3 sequences, about 40% seen once. Source material: blood. These receptors all come from a woman aged 18-35 years in good health. Each CDR3 is given without its conserved first and last residue. A D gene is named only where the DNA matches it firmly.

v_call	d_call	j_call	cdr3_aa
TRBV28	-	TRBJ2-5	ASRPPRGGQETQY
TRBV4-2	-	TRBJ2-3	ASYLRPGSSTDTQY
TRBV5-1	TRBD1	TRBJ2-7	ASSRVTGGEDEQY
TRBV7-2	-	TRBJ2-3	ASSLAGATITDTQY
TRBV11-2	-	TRBJ2-1	ASSSQGGSRSYNEQF
TRBV4-1	-	TRBJ2-5	ASSQDRIRETQY
TRBV14	-	TRBJ2-1	ASSQLRYSYNEQF
TRBV4-1	-	TRBJ2-5	ASSPQLSRETQY
TRBV9	TRBD2	TRBJ2-3	ASSAYSGLSTDTQY
TRBV5-1	TRBD1	TRBJ1-1	ASRAGTGIGTEAF
TRBV20-1	TRBD1	TRBJ1-4	SASQGATNEKLF
TRBV3-1	-	TRBJ1-4	ASSQRTNEKLF
TRBV28	-	TRBJ2-3	ASRSLDSYTDTQY